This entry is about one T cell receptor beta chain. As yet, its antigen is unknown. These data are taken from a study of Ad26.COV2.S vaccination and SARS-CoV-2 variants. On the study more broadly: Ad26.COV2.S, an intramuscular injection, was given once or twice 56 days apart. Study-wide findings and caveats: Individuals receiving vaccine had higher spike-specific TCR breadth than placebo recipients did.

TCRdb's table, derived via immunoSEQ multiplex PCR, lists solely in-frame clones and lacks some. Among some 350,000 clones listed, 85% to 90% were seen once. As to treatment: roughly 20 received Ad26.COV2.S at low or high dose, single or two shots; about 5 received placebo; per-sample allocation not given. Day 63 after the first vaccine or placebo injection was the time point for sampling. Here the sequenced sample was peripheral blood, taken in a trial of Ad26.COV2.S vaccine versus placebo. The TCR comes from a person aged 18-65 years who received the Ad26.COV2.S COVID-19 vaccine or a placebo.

CDR3 nucleotides: TGCGCCAGCAGCCAAGAACAGGGGCCCTATGGCTACACCTTC. It translates to CASSQEQGPYGYTF. This chain joins TRBV4-1 and TRBJ1-2; 7 bases fit TRBD1. CDR1 is MGHRA and CDR2 is YSYEKL in the germline V gene. Trimming at V came to 0 bases and at J to 4 bases, leaving 2 bases not matched to a gene. The CDR3 contains 14 residues.